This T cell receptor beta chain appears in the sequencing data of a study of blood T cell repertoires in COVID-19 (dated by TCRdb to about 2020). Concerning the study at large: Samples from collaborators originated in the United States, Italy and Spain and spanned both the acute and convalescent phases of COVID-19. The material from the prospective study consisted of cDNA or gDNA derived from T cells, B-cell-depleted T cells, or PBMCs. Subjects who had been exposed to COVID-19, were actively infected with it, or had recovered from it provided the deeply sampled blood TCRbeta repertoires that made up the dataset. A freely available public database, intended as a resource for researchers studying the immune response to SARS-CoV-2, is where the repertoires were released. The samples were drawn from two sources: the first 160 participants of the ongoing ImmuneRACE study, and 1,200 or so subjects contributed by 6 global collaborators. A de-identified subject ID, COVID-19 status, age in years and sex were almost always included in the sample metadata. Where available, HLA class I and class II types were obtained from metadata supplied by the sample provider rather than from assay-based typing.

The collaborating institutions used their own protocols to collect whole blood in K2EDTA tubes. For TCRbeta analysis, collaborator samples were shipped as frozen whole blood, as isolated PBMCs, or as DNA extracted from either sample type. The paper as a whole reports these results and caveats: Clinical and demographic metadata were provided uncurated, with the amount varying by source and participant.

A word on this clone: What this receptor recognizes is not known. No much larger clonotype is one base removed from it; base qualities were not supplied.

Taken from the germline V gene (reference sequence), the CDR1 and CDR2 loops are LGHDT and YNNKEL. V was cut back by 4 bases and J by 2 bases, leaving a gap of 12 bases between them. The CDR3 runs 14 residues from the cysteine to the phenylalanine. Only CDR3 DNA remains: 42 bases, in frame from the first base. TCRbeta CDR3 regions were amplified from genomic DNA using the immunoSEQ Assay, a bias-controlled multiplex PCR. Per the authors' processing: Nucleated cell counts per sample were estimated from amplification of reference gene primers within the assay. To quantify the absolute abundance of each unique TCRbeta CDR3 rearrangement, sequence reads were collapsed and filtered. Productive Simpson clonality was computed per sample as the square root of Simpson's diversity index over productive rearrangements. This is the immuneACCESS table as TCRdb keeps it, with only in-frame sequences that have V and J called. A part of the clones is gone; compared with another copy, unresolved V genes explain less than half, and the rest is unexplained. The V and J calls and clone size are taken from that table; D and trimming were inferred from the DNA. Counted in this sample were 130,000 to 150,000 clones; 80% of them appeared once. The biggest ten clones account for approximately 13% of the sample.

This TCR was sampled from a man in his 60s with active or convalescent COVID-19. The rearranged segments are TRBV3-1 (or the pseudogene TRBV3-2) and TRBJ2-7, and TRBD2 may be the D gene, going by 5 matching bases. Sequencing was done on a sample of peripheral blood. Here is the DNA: TGTGCCAGCAGCCCGCCCGGACTGACCTACGAGCAGTACTTC. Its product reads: CASSPPGLTYEQYF.